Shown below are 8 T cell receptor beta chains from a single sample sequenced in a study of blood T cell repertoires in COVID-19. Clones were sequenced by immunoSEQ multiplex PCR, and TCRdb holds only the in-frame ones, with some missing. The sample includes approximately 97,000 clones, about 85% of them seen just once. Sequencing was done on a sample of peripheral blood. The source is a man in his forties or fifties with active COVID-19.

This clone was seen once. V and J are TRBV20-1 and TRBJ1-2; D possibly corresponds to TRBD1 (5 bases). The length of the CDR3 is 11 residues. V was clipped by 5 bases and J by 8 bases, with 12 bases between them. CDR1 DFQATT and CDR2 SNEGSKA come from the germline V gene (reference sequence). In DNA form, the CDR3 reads TGCAGTGCTCCCCGCCAGGGAGGCTACACCTTC. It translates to CSAPRQGGYTF.

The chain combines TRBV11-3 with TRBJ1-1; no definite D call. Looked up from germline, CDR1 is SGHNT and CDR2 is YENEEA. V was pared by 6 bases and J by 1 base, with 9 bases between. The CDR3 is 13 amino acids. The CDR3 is CASSRGKNTEAFF. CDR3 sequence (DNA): TGTGCCAGCAGTCGGGGAAAGAACACTGAAGCTTTCTTT.

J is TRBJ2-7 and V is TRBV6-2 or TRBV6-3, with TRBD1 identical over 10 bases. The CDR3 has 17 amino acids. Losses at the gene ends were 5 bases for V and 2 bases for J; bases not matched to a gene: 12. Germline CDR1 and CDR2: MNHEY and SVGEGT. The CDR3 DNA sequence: TGTGCCAGCAGTCACACTCCCGACAGGGGGCGGCCCTACGAGCAGTACTTC. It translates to CASSHTPDRGRPYEQYF.

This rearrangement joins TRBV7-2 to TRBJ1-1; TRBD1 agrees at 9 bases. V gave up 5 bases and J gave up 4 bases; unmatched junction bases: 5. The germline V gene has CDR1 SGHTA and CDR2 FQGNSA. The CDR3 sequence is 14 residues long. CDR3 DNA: TGTGCCAGCAGCGAGTACAGGGGGCCCACTGAAGCTTTCTTT. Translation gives CASSEYRGPTEAFF.

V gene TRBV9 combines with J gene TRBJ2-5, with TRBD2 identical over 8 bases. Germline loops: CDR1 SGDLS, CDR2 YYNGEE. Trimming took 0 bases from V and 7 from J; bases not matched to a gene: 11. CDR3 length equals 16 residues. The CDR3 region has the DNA TGTGCCAGCAGCGTAGATAGGGTCGCGAGCGGGGGGACCCAGTACTTC. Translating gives CASSVDRVASGGTQYF.

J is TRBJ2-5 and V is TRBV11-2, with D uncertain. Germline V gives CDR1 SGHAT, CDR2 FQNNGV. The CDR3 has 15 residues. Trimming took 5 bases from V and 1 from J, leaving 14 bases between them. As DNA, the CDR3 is TGTGCCAGCAGCAACCTAAGACATGTCCAAGAGACCCAGTACTTC. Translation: CASSNLRHVQETQYF.

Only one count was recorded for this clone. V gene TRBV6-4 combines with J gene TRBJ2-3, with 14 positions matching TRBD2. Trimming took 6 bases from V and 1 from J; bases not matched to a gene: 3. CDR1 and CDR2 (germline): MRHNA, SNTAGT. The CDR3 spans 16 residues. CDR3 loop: CASSKTSGGGTDTQYF. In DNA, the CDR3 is TGTGCCAGCAGCAAGACTAGCGGGGGGGGCACAGATACGCAGTATTTT.

The CDR3 sequence is CAWKRGPNTGELFF. DNA of the CDR3: TGTGCCTGGAAACGGGGTCCGAACACCGGGGAGCTGTTTTTT. The chain carries TRBV30 and TRBJ2-2, with D possibly TRBD2 on 5 matching bases. The germline V gene has CDR1 GTSNPN and CDR2 SVGIG (reference sequence). The CDR3 covers 14 residues. V lost 4 bases to trimming and J lost 0 bases, with 9 bases between them.